Listed below are T cell receptor beta chains from one sample, sequenced in a study of blood T cell repertoires in COVID-19. TCRdb's copy holds only in-frame clones and misses some; the assay was immunoSEQ multiplex PCR. The sample holds over 150,000 clones, approximately 84% seen once. Material: peripheral blood. All receptors come from a man aged 40-55 years with acute or convalescent COVID-19. Both conserved end residues are part of each CDR3. D genes are given only for firm matches. Some rows have no size entry. The others give once, few or many, or a class for an expanded clone.

v_gene,j_gene,abundance,d_gene,len,CDR3nt,CDR3aa
TRBV13,TRBJ1-2,.,.,16,TGTGCCAGCAGTCGTCTCGGCGGGGAGGTGAACTATGGCTACACCTTC,CASSRLGGEVNYGYTF
TRBV7-8,TRBJ2-3,.,.,14,TGTGCCAGCAGCTTACAGGTATGGCCAGATACGCAGTATTTT,CASSLQVWPDTQYF
TRBV5-1,TRBJ2-7,.,TRBD2,14,TGCGCCAGCAGCTCCGAGCGGGGGACCTACGAGCAGTACTTC,CASSSERGTYEQYF
TRBV28,TRBJ1-2,.,.,12,TGTGCCAGCAGTTCGGCGGGCCGTGGCTACACCTTC,CASSSAGRGYTF
TRBV28,TRBJ1-1,.,.,15,TGTGCCAGCAGAAACGACATAGTGGGGGCCACTGAAGCTTTCTTT,CASRNDIVGATEAFF
TRBV24-1,TRBJ2-3,.,.,14,TGTGCCACCAGTACAGGGTGGGGGACAGATACGCAGTATTTT,CATSTGWGTDTQYF
TRBV27,TRBJ1-6,.,.,16,TGTGCCAGCAGTTTCCGACAGAGCTCCTATAATTCACCCCTCCACTTT,CASSFRQSSYNSPLHF
TRBV10-3,TRBJ1-1,.,.,14,TGTGCCATCACTAAGACAGGCGAGTACACTGAAGCTTTCTTT,CAITKTGEYTEAFF
TRBV6-5,TRBJ2-5,.,.,11,TGTGCCAGCAGCTCTCGGGAGACCCAGTACTTC,CASSSRETQYF
TRBV5-1,TRBJ1-1,.,TRBD1,13,TGCGCCAGCAGCATGGGACAGGGGATCGGAGCTTTCTTT,CASSMGQGIGAFF
TRBV24-1,TRBJ1-2,.,.,12,TGTGCCACCAGTGATCCTTACTCCGGCTACACCTTC,CATSDPYSGYTF
TRBV7-9,TRBJ2-3,.,.,15,TGTGCCAGCAGCTCAAACCAGGGACTCCCAGATACGCAGTATTTT,CASSSNQGLPDTQYF
TRBV21-1,TRBJ2-1,.,.,14,TGTGCCAGCCCCCCGTGGCTAGCTGGGAATGAGCAGTTCTTC,CASPPWLAGNEQFF
TRBV12-3/TRBV12-4,TRBJ1-2,.,.,13,TGTGCCAGCAGCCTGGACATCCTCTATGGCTACACCTTC,CASSLDILYGYTF
TRBV7-2,TRBJ2-1,.,TRBD2,15,TGTGCCAGCAGCTTAGTCGGGGGGGCCATAAATGAGCAGTTCTTC,CASSLVGGAINEQFF
TRBV27,TRBJ1-1,.,.,13,TGTGCCAGCAGACCCATGGGGGGCACTGAAGCTTTCTTT,CASRPMGGTEAFF
TRBV30,TRBJ1-6,.,.,15,TGTGCCTGGAGTGTATCCCGACAGGATAATTCACCCCTCCACTTT,CAWSVSRQDNSPLHF
TRBV5-1,TRBJ2-1,.,TRBD2,15,TGCGCCAGCAGCGCCGGGACTAGCTTTCACAATGAGCAGTTCTTC,CASSAGTSFHNEQFF
TRBV7-2,TRBJ1-2,.,TRBD1,13,TGTGCCAGCAGCACGACAGGGGTCGGCGGCTACACCTTC,CASSTTGVGGYTF
TRBV6-5,TRBJ1-5,.,.,14,TGTGCCAGCAGGCCGGGACACCTAAATCAGCCCCAGCATTTT,CASRPGHLNQPQHF
TRBV18,TRBJ2-7,few,.,13,TGTGCCAGCTCACAGGGACATTCCTACGAGCAGTACTTC,CASSQGHSYEQYF
TRBV19,TRBJ1-2,.,.,13,TGTGCCAGTAGAGAACAGACGACCTATGGCTACACCTTC,CASREQTTYGYTF
TRBV10-2,TRBJ1-1,.,.,17,TGCGCCAGCAGGTCACGTCAGCCCCTGGGCAGCAAGACTGAAGCTTTCTTT,CASRSRQPLGSKTEAFF
TRBV6-2/TRBV6-3,TRBJ2-6,.,.,16,TGTGCCAGCAGCCCTCAAGGACAGAGTGGGGCCAACGTCCTGACTTTC,CASSPQGQSGANVLTF
TRBV2,TRBJ2-5,.,.,14,TGTGCCAGCAGTGAAGAGGCGGTTCAAGAGACCCAGTACTTC,CASSEEAVQETQYF
TRBV3-1/TRBV3-2,TRBJ1-1,.,TRBD1,14,TGTGCCAGCAGCCAGGGACAGACACTACTTGAAGCTTTCTTT,CASSQGQTLLEAFF
TRBV7-8,TRBJ1-1,.,.,15,TGTGCCAGCAGCTTAGATGGAGGGGTTGGGACTGAAGCTTTCTTT,CASSLDGGVGTEAFF
TRBV6-5,TRBJ1-5,.,.,15,TGTGCCAGCAGAATACTGGGGGCGGTGGATCAGCCCCAGCATTTT,CASRILGAVDQPQHF
TRBV6-5,TRBJ2-1,.,TRBD1,16,TGTGCCAGCAGTTCCACCCCGACAGGGCTACCCAATGAGCAGTTCTTC,CASSSTPTGLPNEQFF
TRBV24-1,TRBJ2-2,.,.,14,TGTGCCACCAGTGGGCAGTTGAACACCGGGGAGCTGTTTTTT,CATSGQLNTGELFF
TRBV13,TRBJ1-5,.,TRBD1,13,TGTGCCAGCAGCAGGGACAGGGATCAGCCCCAGCATTTT,CASSRDRDQPQHF
TRBV19,TRBJ1-3,.,.,14,TGTGCCAGTAGTTCCTCTAACTCTGGAAACACCATATATTTT,CASSSSNSGNTIYF
TRBV19,TRBJ2-1,.,.,13,TGTGCCAGTAGCGGGGTCTCCTACAATGAGCAGTTCTTC,CASSGVSYNEQFF
TRBV7-2,TRBJ1-4,.,.,14,TGTGCCAGCAGCTTAGAAGGGGTGGGTGAAAAACTGTTTTTT,CASSLEGVGEKLFF
TRBV18,TRBJ1-2,.,.,15,TGTGCCAGCTCACCTACCTTGGACACCACCTATGGCTACACCTTC,CASSPTLDTTYGYTF